The 8 T cell receptor beta chains reported below all come from one sample, sequenced in a study of T cell repertoires in cytomegalovirus infection. Their antigens remain unidentified. TCRdb re-called the reads with MiXCR, one entry per CDR3 protein. The repertoire holds about half a million distinct CDR3 sequences, roughly 46% seen once, with 35% to 50% in the top ten. Specimen: cultured PBMCs, collected from culture after CMV antigen stimulation. These receptors all come from a human donor in good health (CMV status not recorded). Some clones in this sample may be carry-over from other donors' samples.

The V and J genes are TRBV2 and TRBJ2-1; D possibly uses TRBD1 or TRBD2 (5 bases each). V lost 5 bases and J 12 bases, leaving 17 bases between the germline ends. CDR1 SNHLY and CDR2 FYNNEI come from the germline V gene. The CDR3 has 13 residues. The chain's CDR3 is CASSQSGTPGQFF. In DNA, the CDR3 is TGTGCCAGCAGTCAGTCAGGGACGCCTGGGCAGTTCTTC.

This chain links TRBV18 with TRBJ1-1; D unresolved. The V end lost 3 bases, the J end lost 0 bases, and 11 bases lay between the germline ends. This CDR3 contains 15 residues. Germline CDR1 is KGHSH and CDR2 is LQKENI. In nucleotides, the CDR3 is TGTGCCAGCTCACCGTCGCGCGGCCTGAACACTGAAGCTTTCTTT. Translated, it gives CASSPSRGLNTEAFF. The entire variable domain, with the rest obtained from reference TRBV18 and TRBJ1-1, is as follows: NAGVMQNPRHLVRRRGQEARLRCSPMKGHSHVYWYRQLPEEGLKFMVYLQKENIIDESGMPKERFSAEFPKEGPSILRIQQVVRGDSAAYFCASSPSRGLNTEAFFGQGTRLTVV.

The rearrangement links TRBV7-8 to TRBJ2-5, with D possibly being TRBD1 (5 bases). Germline V CDR1 and CDR2: SGHVS, FQNEAQ. This CDR3 spans 14 amino acids. Deletions cut 4 bases from V and 1 base from J, with 10 bases between. The CDR3 nucleotides read TGTGCCAGCAGCTCCAGGACAAGCCAAGAGACCCAGTACTTC. As protein: CASSSRTSQETQYF.

About this clonotype itself: A read error may be the cause here, since a much bigger clone is one base away. The chain couples TRBV7-2 to TRBJ2-3; D is possibly TRBD1 or TRBD2 (6 bases each). This CDR3 has 15 amino acids. CDR1 SGHTA and CDR2 FQGNSA come from the germline V gene. V lost 5 bases and J lost 5, with 17 bases in between. CDR3 region: CASSPRGASGDTQYF. Here the CDR3 DNA reads TGTGCCAGCAGCCCAAGGGGGGCCTCGGGAGATACGCAGTATTTT.

The chain joins TRBV7-2 to TRBJ2-5; 9 nucleotides align to TRBD1. The germline V gene encodes CDR1 SGHTA and CDR2 FQGNSA. Unmatched junction bases numbered 12, after V lost 6 bases and J lost 1 base. The CDR3 totals 17 residues. The CDR3 bases are TGTGCCAGCAGGCGTTGGAGCGGGACAGGGATCCAAGAGACCCAGTACTTC. Translated: CASRRWSGTGIQETQYF.

This clonotype appeared a few times. The J gene is TRBJ2-7, the V gene TRBV5-4; 10 nucleotides match TRBD2. The CDR3 is 14 residues long. The ends lost 4 bases at V and 3 bases at J; junction bases unmatched: 4. Per germline, CDR1 SGHNT and CDR2 YYREEE (reference sequence). As DNA, the CDR3 is TGTGCCAGCAGCGAGGGACTAGCGCTCTACGAGCAGTACTTC. It codes for CASSEGLALYEQYF.

The chain uses TRBV6-1 and TRBJ2-7; 9 nucleotides match TRBD1. The V segment lost 0 bases and the J segment 3 bases; nucleotides outside the gene matches: 6. The CDR3 runs to 16 residues. In germline, CDR1 is MNHNS, CDR2 SASEGT. The CDR3, as DNA: TGTGCCAGCAGTGAAGCGACAGGGGGGAGTTTCTACGAGCAGTACTTC. Its translation is CASSEATGGSFYEQYF.

This clonotype was observed a handful of times. The chain uses TRBV7-2 and TRBJ2-3; D is unclear. V was pared by 5 bases and J by 6 bases, with 12 bases between. Germline lookup yields CDR1 SGHTA and CDR2 FQGNSA. The CDR3 is 13 amino acids. CDR3 amino acids: CASSRGLLDTQYF. For the CDR3, the DNA is TGTGCCAGCAGCCGCGGTCTTCTTGATACGCAGTATTTT.